These 5 T cell receptor beta chains originate from one sample sequenced in a study of metastatic and nonmetastatic thyroid tumors. TCRdb re-clonotyped the PCR reads via MiXCR. The data contain around 15,000 clones, 23% of them singletons. No patient received treatment before thyroid surgery. Sequenced input: adjacent normal tissue. The receptor set was obtained from a female donor with papillary thyroid cancer or a benign thyroid nodule (not recorded which). Some clones in this sample may be carry-over from other donors' samples.

This clone was observed a handful of times. This chain links TRBV27 with TRBJ2-5; TRBD2 agrees at 8 bases. This CDR3 has 20 amino acids. With V trimmed by 3 bases and J by 3 bases, 21 bases remained unmatched. Germline CDR1 and CDR2: MNHEY and SMNVEV (reference sequence). For the CDR3, the DNA is TGTGCCAGCAGTTTGGGAACCCTGGCGGGAGGCCGACGAAGTAAAGAGACCCAGTACTTC. Protein sequence: CASSLGTLAGGRRSKETQYF.

This clone is medium-sized by share. This chain links TRBV11-2 with TRBJ2-7, with D perhaps matching TRBD2 (6 bases). CDR3 length equals 13 residues. Germline lookup yields CDR1 SGHAT and CDR2 FQNNGV. V was trimmed by 3 bases and J by 0 bases, leaving 6 bases between them. Written as DNA, the CDR3 is TGTGCCAGCAGCTTCGGGGGCTCCTACGAGCAGTACTTC. Amino acids: CASSFGGSYEQYF.

Worth noting for this clone: The junction does not match germline at one end; this may be a read error. J is TRBJ2-7 and V is TRBV6-2 or TRBV6-3; D perhaps matches TRBD2 (5 bases). The length of the CDR3 is 16 residues. Germline V gene lookup returns CDR1 MNHEY and CDR2 SVGEGT. CDR3 sequence: CASSYRLAYTTYDQYF. The DNA for the CDR3 is TGTGCCAGCAGTTACCGCTTAGCGTATACCACCTACGATCAGTACTTC.

CDR3 residues: CSVPGQGANEKLFF. In DNA, the CDR3 is TGCAGCGTACCGGGACAGGGGGCTAATGAAAAACTGTTTTTT. The chain carries TRBV29-1 and TRBJ1-4; 11 bases agree with TRBD1. V lost 6 bases and J lost 3; bases outside the gene matches: 3. CDR1 and CDR2 from the germline V gene are SQVTM and ANQGSEA. The CDR3 consists of 14 residues.

In its sample, this clone is medium-sized (0.01 to 0.1%). CDR3 bases: TGTGCCAGCAGGCTCACTTTAGCGGGAAACACAGATACGCAGTATTTT. Translated: CASRLTLAGNTDTQYF. The V call is TRBV28, the J call TRBJ2-3, with 8 bases identical to TRBD2. Germline V lookup: CDR1 MDHEN, CDR2 SYDVKM. The V gene end was trimmed by 6 bases and the J gene end by 2 bases; junction bases not matched to a gene: 10. The CDR3 has 16 amino acids. The full variable domain, with the rest looked up from reference TRBV28 and TRBJ2-3, is DVKVTQSSRYLVKRTGEKVFLECVQDMDHENMFWYRQDPGLGLRLIYFSYDVKMKEKGDIPEGYSVSREKKERFSLILESASTNQTSMYLCASRLTLAGNTDTQYFGPGTRLTVL.